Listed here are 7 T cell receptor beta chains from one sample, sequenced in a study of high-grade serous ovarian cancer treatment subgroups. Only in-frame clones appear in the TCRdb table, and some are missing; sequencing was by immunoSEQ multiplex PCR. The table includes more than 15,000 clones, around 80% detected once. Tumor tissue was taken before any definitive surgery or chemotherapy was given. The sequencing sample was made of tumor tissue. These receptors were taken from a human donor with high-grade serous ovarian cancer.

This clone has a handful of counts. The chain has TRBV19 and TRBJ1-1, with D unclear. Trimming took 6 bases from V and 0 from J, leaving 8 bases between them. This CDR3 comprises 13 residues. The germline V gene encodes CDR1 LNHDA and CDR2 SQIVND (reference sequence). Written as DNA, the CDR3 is TGTGCCAGTAGCCCCCTAGTGAACACTGAAGCTTTCTTT. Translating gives CASSPLVNTEAFF. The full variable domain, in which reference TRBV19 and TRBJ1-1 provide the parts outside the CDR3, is DGGITQSPKYLFRKEGQNVTLSCEQNLNHDAMYWYRQDPGQGLRLIYYSQIVNDFQKGDIAEGYSVSREKKESFPLTVTSAQKNPTAFYLCASSPLVNTEAFFGQGTRLTVV.

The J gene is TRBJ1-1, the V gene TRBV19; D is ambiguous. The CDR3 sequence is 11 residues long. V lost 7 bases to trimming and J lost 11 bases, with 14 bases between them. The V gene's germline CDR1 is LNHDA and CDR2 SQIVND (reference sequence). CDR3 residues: CASMSGQWAFF. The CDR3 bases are TGTGCCAGTATGTCTGGGCAATGGGCTTTCTTT.

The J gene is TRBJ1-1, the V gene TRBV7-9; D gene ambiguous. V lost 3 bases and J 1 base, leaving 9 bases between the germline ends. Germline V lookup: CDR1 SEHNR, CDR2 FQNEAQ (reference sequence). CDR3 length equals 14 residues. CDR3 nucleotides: TGTGCCAGCAGCTTCCAAAAGGAGAACACTGAAGCTTTCTTT. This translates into CASSFQKENTEAFF.

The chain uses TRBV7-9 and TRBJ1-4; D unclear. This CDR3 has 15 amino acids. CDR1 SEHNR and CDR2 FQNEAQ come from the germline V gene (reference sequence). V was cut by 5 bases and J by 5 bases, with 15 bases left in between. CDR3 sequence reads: CASSSGIFSNEKLFF. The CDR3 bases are TGTGCCAGCAGCAGTGGCATCTTCTCGAATGAAAAACTGTTTTTT.

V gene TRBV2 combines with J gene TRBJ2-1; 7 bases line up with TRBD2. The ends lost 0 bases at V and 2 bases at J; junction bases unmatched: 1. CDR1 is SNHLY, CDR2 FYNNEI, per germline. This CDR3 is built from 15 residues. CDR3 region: CASSEALAAYNEQFF. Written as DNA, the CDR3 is TGTGCCAGCAGTGAAGCGCTAGCGGCCTACAATGAGCAGTTCTTC. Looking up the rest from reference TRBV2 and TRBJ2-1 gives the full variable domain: EPEVTQTPSHQVTQMGQEVILRCVPISNHLYFYWYRQILGQKVEFLVSFYNNEISEKSEIFDDQFSVERPDGSNFTLKIRSTKLEDSAMYFCASSEALAAYNEQFFGPGTRLTVL.

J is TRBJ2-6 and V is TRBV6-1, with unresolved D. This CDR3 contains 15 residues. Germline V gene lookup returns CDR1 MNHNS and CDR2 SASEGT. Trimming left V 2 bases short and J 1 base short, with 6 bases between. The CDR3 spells CASSEKASGANVLTF. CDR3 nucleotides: TGTGCCAGCAGTGAAAAGGCTTCTGGGGCCAACGTCCTGACTTTC.

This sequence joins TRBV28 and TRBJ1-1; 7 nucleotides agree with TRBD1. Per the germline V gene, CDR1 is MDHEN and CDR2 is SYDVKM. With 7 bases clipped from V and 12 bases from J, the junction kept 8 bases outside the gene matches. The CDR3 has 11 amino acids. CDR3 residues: CASIGAGGSFF. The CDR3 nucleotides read TGTGCCAGCATAGGAGCAGGGGGATCTTTCTTT.